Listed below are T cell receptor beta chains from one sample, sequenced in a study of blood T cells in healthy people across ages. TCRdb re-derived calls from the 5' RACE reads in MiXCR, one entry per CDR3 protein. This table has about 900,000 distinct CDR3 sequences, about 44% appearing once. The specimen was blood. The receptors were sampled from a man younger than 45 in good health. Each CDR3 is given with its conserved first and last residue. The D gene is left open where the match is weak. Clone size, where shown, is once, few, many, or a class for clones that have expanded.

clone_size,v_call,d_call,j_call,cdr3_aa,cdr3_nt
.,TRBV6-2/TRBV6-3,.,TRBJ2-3,CASEGRSSTQYF,TGTGCCAGCGAGGGGCGCTCGAGTACGCAGTATTTT
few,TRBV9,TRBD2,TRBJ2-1,CASSPDLAGYNEQFF,TGTGCCAGCAGCCCCGACTTAGCGGGCTACAATGAGCAGTTCTTC
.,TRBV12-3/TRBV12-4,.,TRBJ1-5,CASSFIDQPQHF,TGTGCCAGCAGTTTTATTGATCAGCCCCAGCATTTT
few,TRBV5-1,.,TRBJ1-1,CASSLNSVMNTEAFF,TGCGCCAGCAGCTTAAACTCCGTTATGAACACTGAAGCTTTCTTT
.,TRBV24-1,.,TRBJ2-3,CATSDFRNTDTQYF,TGTGCCACCAGTGATTTTAGGAACACAGATACGCAGTATTTT
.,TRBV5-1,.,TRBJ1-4,CASSGGGTTHEKLFF,TGCGCCAGCAGCGGGGGCGGGACAACTCATGAAAAACTGTTTTTT
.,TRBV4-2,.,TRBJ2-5,CASSQEATPNQETQYF,TGTGCCAGCAGCCAAGAGGCGACACCGAATCAAGAGACCCAGTACTTC
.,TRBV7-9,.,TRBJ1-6,CASRGTLAFLHF,TGTGCCAGCAGGGGGACATTGGCTTTTCTCCACTTT
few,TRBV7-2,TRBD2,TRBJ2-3,CASSRGLPVTDTQYF,TGTGCCAGCAGCCGGGGACTACCAGTCACAGATACGCAGTATTTT
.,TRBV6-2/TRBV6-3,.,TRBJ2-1,CASSFREVVGETQFF,TGTGCCAGCAGTTTTCGCGAGGTGGTCGGAGAGACCCAGTTCTTC
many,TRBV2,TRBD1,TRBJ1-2,CASSEDRENLDGYTF,TGTGCCAGCAGTGAGGACAGGGAAAATTTGGATGGCTACACCTTC
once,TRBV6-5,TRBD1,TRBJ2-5,CASTQTGQGAGETQYF,TGTGCCAGCACTCAAACGGGACAGGGGGCTGGGGAGACCCAGTACTTC
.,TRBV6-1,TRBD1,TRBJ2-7,CASRIQGAFYEQYF,TGTGCCAGCAGGATACAGGGGGCATTCTACGAGCAGTACTTC
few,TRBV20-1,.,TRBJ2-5,CSAPGQSQETQYF,TGCAGTGCCCCCGGACAGAGTCAAGAGACCCAGTACTTC
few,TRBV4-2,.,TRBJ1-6,CASSQTTRAEGSPLHF,TGTGCCAGCAGCCAGACTACCCGGGCAGAGGGATCACCCCTCCACTTT
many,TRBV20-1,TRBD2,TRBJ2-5,CSARGTSVGETQYF,TGCAGTGCTAGAGGGACTAGCGTAGGGGAGACCCAGTACTTC
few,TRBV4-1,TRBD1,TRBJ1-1,CASSPMGQGAYTEAFF,TGCGCCAGCAGCCCAATGGGACAGGGGGCTTACACTGAAGCTTTCTTT
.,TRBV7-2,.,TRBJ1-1,CASSLNRANTEAFF,TGTGCCAGCAGCTTAAACAGGGCTAACACTGAAGCTTTCTTT
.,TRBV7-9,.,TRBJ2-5,CASSLALALQETQYF,TGTGCCAGCAGCTTAGCCCTCGCCCTACAAGAGACCCAGTACTTC
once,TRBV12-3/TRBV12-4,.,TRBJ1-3,CASSPTGDSGNTIYF,TGTGCCAGCAGTCCCACAGGAGACTCTGGAAACACCATATATTTT
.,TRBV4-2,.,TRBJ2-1,CASSQERSAEQFF,TGTGCCAGCAGCCAAGAGAGGTCGGCAGAGCAGTTCTTC
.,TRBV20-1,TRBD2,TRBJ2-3,CSAIDLARLALADTQYF,TGCAGTGCTATCGACCTAGCGAGACTAGCCCTCGCAGATACGCAGTATTTT
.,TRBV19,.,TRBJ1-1,CASSIGGGGPEAFF,TGTGCCAGTAGTATTGGCGGGGGTGGGCCTGAAGCTTTCTTT
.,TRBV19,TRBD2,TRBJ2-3,CASRWTGGADTQYF,TGTGCCAGTCGATGGACTGGGGGGGCAGATACGCAGTATTTT
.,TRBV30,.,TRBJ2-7,CACSSGALSEQYF,TGTGCCTGCTCGTCGGGAGCCTTAAGCGAGCAGTACTTC
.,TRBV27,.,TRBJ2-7,CASIDWGRAYEQYF,TGTGCCAGCATCGACTGGGGCAGGGCCTACGAGCAGTACTTC
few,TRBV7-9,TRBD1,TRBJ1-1,CASSLRTGMNTEAFF,TGTGCCAGCAGCCTCCGGACAGGTATGAACACTGAAGCTTTCTTT
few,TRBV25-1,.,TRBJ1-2,CASSEGGLGIYGYTF,TGTGCCAGCAGTGAAGGAGGGCTAGGTATCTATGGCTACACCTTC
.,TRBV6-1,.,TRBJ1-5,CASRGGLAREPQHF,TGTGCCAGCCGGGGGGGGCTCGCCCGGGAGCCCCAGCATTTT
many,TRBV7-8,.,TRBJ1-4,CASQGNWGEKLFF,TGTGCCAGCCAGGGGAATTGGGGTGAAAAACTGTTTTTT
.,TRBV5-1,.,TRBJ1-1,CASSLEGVSTEAFF,TGCGCCAGCAGCTTGGAAGGGGTCTCCACTGAAGCTTTCTTT
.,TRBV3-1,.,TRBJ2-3,CASSTAGATTDTQYF,TGTGCCAGCAGCACGGCGGGGGCTACAACAGATACGCAGTATTTT
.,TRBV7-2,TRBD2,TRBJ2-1,CASRRTVSAGLAGNEQFF,TGTGCCAGCAGGCGGACAGTGTCAGCTGGACTAGCGGGGAATGAGCAGTTCTTC
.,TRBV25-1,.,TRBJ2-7,CASSDPSRTYEQYF,TGTGCCAGCAGTGACCCCTCGCGGACCTACGAGCAGTACTTC
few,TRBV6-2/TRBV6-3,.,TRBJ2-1,CASSSVRGGEQFF,TGTGCCAGCAGCTCCGTGAGGGGAGGTGAGCAGTTCTTC
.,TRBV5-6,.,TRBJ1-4,CASRASGEGEKLFF,TGTGCCAGCAGAGCGTCGGGGGAAGGGGAAAAACTGTTTTTT
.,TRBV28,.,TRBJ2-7,CASNSESYEQYF,TGTGCCAGTAACAGCGAATCCTACGAGCAGTACTTC
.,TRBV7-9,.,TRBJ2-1,CASSSLVGAYNEQFF,TGTGCCAGCAGCTCCCTTGTGGGGGCCTACAATGAGCAGTTCTTC
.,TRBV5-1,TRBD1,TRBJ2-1,CASSATGGGYNEQFF,TGCGCCAGCAGCGCAACAGGGGGCGGGTACAATGAGCAGTTCTTC
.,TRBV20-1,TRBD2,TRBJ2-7,CSAGDGRPYEQYF,TGCAGTGCCGGGGACGGGAGGCCCTACGAGCAGTACTTC
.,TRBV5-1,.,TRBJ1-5,CASSPEGFQPQHF,TGCGCCAGCAGCCCGGAGGGCTTCCAGCCCCAGCATTTT
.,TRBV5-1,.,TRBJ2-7,CASSLVGTPFYEQYF,TGCGCCAGCAGCTTGGTTGGGACACCGTTCTACGAGCAGTACTTC
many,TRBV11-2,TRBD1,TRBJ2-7,CASSFTAGTDYEQYF,TGTGCCAGCAGTTTTACTGCCGGGACAGACTACGAGCAGTACTTC
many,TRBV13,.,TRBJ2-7,CASSPGSVHEQYF,TGTGCCAGCTCCCCAGGGTCTGTCCACGAGCAGTACTTC
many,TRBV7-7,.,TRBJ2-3,CASSLGGRGAGVADTQYF,TGTGCTAGCAGCTTAGGAGGGAGGGGGGCCGGGGTCGCAGATACGCAGTATTTT
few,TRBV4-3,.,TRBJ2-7,CASLRDPYEQYF,TGCGCCAGCCTGCGGGACCCCTACGAGCAGTACTTC
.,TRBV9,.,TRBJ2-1,CASSVALLINNEQFF,TGTGCCAGCAGCGTAGCTCTTCTCATTAACAATGAGCAGTTCTTC
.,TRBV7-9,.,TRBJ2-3,CASSPGSSSTDTQYF,TGTGCCAGCAGCCCCGGATCCTCAAGCACAGATACGCAGTATTTT
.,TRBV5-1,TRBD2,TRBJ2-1,CASSSLAGGVDSEQFF,TGCGCCAGCAGCTCACTAGCGGGGGGGGTTGATTCAGAGCAGTTCTTC
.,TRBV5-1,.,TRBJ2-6,CASTLRALQLSGANVLTF,TGCGCCAGCACTTTACGGGCCTTACAATTGTCTGGGGCCAACGTCCTGACTTTC
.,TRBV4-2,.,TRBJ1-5,CASSQDGRVNQPQHF,TGTGCCAGCAGCCAAGACGGCAGGGTGAATCAGCCCCAGCATTTT
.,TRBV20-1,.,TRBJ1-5,CSASRGREGNQPQHF,TGCAGTGCTAGTCGCGGCAGGGAAGGCAATCAGCCCCAGCATTTT
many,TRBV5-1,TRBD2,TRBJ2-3,CASSWTGLDTDTQYF,TGCGCCAGCAGCTGGACGGGACTAGATACCGATACGCAGTATTTT
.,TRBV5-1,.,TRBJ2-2,CASSLVPGLDTGELFF,TGCGCCAGCAGCTTGGTTCCAGGGCTGGACACCGGGGAGCTGTTTTTT
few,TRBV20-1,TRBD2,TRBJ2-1,CSARVGLAGNEQFF,TGCAGTGCTAGAGTAGGGCTAGCGGGCAATGAGCAGTTCTTC
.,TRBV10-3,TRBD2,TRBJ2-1,CAIWTSGLNEQFF,TGTGCCATCTGGACTAGCGGGTTAAATGAGCAGTTCTTC
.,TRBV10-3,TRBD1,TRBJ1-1,CAISEAGQGTDTEAFF,TGTGCCATCAGTGAGGCTGGACAGGGGACAGACACTGAAGCTTTCTTT